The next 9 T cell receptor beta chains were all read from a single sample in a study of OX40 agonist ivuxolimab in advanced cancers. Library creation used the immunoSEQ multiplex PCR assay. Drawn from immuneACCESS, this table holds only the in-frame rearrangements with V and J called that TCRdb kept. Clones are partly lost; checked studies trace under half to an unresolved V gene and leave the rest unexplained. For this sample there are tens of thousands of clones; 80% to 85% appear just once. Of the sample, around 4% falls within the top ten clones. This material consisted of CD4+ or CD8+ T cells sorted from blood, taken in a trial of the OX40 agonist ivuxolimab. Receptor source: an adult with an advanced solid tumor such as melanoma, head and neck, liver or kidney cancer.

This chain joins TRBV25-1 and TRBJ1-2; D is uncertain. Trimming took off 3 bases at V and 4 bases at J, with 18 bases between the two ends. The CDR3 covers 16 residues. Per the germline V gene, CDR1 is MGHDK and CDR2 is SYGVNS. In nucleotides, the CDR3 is TGTGCCAGCAGTGACACATTCAAAGGCAGGACCTATGGCTACACCTTC. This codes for CASSDTFKGRTYGYTF.

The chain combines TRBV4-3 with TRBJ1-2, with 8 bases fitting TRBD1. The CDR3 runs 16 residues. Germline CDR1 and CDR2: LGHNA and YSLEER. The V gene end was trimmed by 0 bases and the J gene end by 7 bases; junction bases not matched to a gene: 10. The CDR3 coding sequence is TGCGCCAGCAGCCAAGAGTCTACAGGGGGGGTGGGTGGCTACACCTTC. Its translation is CASSQESTGGVGGYTF.

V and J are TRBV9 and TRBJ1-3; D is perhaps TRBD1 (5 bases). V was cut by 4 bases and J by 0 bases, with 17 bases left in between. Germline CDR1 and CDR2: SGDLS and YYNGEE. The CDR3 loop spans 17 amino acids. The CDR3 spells CASSPHAGGTSGNTIYF. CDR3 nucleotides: TGTGCCAGCAGCCCTCATGCTGGGGGGACCTCTGGAAACACCATATATTTT.

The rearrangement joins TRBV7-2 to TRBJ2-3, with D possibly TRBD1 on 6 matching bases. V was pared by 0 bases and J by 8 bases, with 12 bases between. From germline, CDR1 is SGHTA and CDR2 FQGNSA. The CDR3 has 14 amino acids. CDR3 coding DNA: TGTGCCAGCAGCTTAGCCCAGGGGAGTAGTACGCAGTATTTT. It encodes CASSLAQGSSTQYF. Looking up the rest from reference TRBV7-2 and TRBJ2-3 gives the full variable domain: GAGVSQSPSNKVTEKGKDVELRCDPISGHTALYWYRQSLGQGLEFLIYFQGNSAPDKSGLPSDRFSAERTGGSVSTLTIQRTQQEDSAVYLCASSLAQGSSTQYFGPGTRLTVL.

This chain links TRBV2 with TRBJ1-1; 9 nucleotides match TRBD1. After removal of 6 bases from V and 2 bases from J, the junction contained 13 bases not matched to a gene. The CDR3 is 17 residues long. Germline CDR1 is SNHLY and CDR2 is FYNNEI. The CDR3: CASRAGQGMLRNTEAFF. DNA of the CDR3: TGTGCCAGCAGGGCGGGACAGGGAATGTTGAGAAACACTGAAGCTTTCTTT.

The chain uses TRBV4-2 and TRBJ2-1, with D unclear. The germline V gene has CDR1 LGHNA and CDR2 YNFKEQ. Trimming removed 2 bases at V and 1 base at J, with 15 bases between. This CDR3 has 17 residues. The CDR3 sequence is CASSQSIAGLSYNEQFF. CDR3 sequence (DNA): TGTGCCAGCAGCCAATCTATAGCCGGGCTTTCCTACAATGAGCAGTTCTTC.

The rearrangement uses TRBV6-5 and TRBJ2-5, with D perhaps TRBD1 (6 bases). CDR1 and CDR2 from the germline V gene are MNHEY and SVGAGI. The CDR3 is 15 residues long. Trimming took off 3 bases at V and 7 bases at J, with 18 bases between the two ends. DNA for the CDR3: TGTGCCAGCAGTTATACAGGGCGGCCTATAGGGACCCAGTACTTC. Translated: CASSYTGRPIGTQYF.

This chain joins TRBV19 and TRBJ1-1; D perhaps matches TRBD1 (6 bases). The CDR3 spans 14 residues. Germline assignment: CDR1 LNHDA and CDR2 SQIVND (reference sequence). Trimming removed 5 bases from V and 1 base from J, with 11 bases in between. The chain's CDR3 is CASSQGSWNTEAFF. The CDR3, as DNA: TGTGCCAGTAGTCAGGGGAGTTGGAACACTGAAGCTTTCTTT.

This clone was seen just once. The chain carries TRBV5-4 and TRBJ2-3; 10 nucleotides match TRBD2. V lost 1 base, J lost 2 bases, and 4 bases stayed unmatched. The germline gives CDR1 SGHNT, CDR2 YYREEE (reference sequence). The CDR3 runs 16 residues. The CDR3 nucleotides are TGTGCCAGCAGCTTGCGAGCGGGGGGGTTCACAGATACGCAGTATTTT. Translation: CASSLRAGGFTDTQYF.